This T cell receptor beta chain was identified in a study of blood T cell repertoires in COVID-19. The repertoire was sequenced with immunoSEQ multiplex PCR; TCRdb's copy has only in-frame clones and lacks some. This table holds tens of thousands of clones, just under 85% found once. This CDR3 is built from 15 residues. Germline V gives CDR1 MNHEY, CDR2 SVGEGT. V dropped 0 bases and J dropped 4; count of bases not matched to a gene: 6. The sequence was collected from a man in his forties or fifties with active COVID-19. Sample: peripheral blood. This rearrangement joins TRBV6-2 or TRBV6-3 to TRBJ2-7; TRBD2 agrees at 7 bases. The CDR3 sequence is CASSYSGTNRYEQYF. CDR3 nucleotide sequence: TGTGCCAGCAGTTACTCAGGGACTAACCGGTACGAGCAGTACTTC.